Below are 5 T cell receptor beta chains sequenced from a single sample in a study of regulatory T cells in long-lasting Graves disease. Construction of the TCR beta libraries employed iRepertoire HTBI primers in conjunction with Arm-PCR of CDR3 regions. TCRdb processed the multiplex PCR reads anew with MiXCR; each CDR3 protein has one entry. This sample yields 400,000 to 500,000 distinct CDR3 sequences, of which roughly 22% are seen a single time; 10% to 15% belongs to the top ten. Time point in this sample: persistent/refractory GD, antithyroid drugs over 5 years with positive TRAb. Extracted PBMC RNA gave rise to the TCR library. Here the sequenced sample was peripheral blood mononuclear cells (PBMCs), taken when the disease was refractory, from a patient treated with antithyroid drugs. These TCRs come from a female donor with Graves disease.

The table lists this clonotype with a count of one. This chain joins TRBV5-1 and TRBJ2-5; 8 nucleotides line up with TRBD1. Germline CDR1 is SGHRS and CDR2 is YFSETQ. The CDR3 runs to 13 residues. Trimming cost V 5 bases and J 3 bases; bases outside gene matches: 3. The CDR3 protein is CASRQGEEETQYF. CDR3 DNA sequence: TGCGCCAGCAGACAGGGGGAGGAAGAGACCCAGTACTTC.

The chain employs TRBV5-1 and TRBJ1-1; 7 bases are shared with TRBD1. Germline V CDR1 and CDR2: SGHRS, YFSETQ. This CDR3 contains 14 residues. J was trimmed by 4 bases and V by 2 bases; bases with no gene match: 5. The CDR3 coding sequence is TGCGCCAGCAGCTTTGGGTCAGGGGGCACTGAAGCTTTCTTT. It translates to CASSFGSGGTEAFF.

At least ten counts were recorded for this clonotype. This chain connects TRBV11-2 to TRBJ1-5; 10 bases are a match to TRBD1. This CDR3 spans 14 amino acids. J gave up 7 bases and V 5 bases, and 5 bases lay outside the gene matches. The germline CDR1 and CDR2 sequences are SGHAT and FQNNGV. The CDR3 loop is CASSLTGGGQPQHF. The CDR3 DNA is TGTGCCAGCAGCCTGACAGGGGGCGGGCAGCCCCAGCATTTT.

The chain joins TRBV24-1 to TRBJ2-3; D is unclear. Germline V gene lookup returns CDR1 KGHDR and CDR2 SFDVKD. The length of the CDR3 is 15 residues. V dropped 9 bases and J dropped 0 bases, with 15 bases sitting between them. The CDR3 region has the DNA TGTGCCACCGCCGGAACAGCCTCTAGCACAGATACGCAGTATTTT. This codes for CATAGTASSTDTQYF.

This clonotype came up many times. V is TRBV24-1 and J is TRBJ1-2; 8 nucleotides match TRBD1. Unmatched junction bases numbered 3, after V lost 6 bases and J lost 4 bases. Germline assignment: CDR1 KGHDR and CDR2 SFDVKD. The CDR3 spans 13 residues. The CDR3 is CATSRDRGYGYTF. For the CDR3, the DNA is TGTGCCACCAGTCGAGACAGGGGCTATGGCTACACCTTC.